These 32 T cell receptor beta chains originate from one sample sequenced in a study of blood T cell repertoires in COVID-19. Sequencing used immunoSEQ multiplex PCR; TCRdb keeps in-frame clones, though not all of them. Seen here are approximately 250,000 clones, around 80% observed once, and the top ten hold roughly 5.5%. The sequencing sample was made of peripheral blood. The receptor set was obtained from a human donor in a cohort sampled during active COVID-19.

This clone showed up just once. This chain links TRBV15 with TRBJ2-3; no clear D gene. The CDR3 is made up of 13 amino acids. CDR1 LNHNV and CDR2 YYDKDF come from the germline V gene (reference sequence). V lost 0 bases and J 6 bases, leaving 7 bases between the germline ends. The CDR3 region is CATSRDRSDTQYF. CDR3 in DNA: TGTGCCACCAGCAGAGACCGGTCGGATACGCAGTATTTT.

The V and J genes are TRBV6-5 and TRBJ2-5; 9 bases align to TRBD1. V shed 2 bases, J shed 1 base, and the junction held 2 bases outside the gene matches. Germline CDR1 reads MNHEY; CDR2 reads SVGAGI. The CDR3 has 15 residues. The chain's CDR3 is CASSYGTGIQETQYF. CDR3 bases: TGTGCCAGCAGTTACGGGACAGGGATCCAAGAGACCCAGTACTTC.

This chain links TRBV29-1 with TRBJ2-3, with 8 bases aligning to TRBD2. The CDR3 spans 16 residues. J lost 1 base, V lost 1 base, and 7 bases had no gene match. In germline, CDR1 is SQVTM, CDR2 ANQGSEA. The CDR3 here is CSVEGAAGARTDTQYF. The DNA for the CDR3 is TGCAGCGTTGAAGGTGCAGCGGGAGCGCGCACAGATACGCAGTATTTT.

Of note for this clone: One junction end does not reproduce the germline sequence, and a read error may be involved. The V call is TRBV19, the J call TRBJ2-3; D perhaps matches TRBD2 (6 bases). CDR3 length: 13 amino acids. In germline, CDR1 is LNHDA, CDR2 SQIVND (reference sequence). The CDR3 DNA is TGTGCCAGCAGTAGCGGCCGCACAGATACGCAGTATTTT. It encodes CASSSGRTDTQYF.

The V gene is TRBV27, the J gene TRBJ1-1; D gene unclear. The CDR3 totals 13 residues. Looked up from germline, CDR1 is MNHEY and CDR2 is SMNVEV (reference sequence). V was trimmed by 6 bases and J by 5 bases, leaving 13 bases between them. The CDR3 loop is CASRLMPETEAFF. The CDR3, as DNA: TGTGCCAGCAGACTTATGCCCGAGACTGAAGCTTTCTTT.

This sequence joins TRBV5-5 and TRBJ1-2, with D maybe TRBD1 (6 bases). Germline CDR1 reads SGHKS; CDR2 reads YYEKEE (reference sequence). This CDR3 has 14 residues. Trimming removed 3 bases at V and 0 bases at J, with 9 bases between. The CDR3: CASSSDSSNYGYTF. The CDR3 region has the DNA TGTGCCAGCAGCTCGGACAGTTCTAACTATGGCTACACCTTC.

V gene TRBV2 combines with J gene TRBJ2-2, with a possible D match to TRBD1 (5 bases). Germline V lookup: CDR1 SNHLY, CDR2 FYNNEI. The V end lost 5 bases, the J end lost 0 bases, and 10 bases lay between the germline ends. The CDR3 length is 15 residues. The CDR3 sequence: CASSRPGSNTGELFF. In DNA form, the CDR3 reads TGTGCCAGCAGTCGACCAGGGTCGAACACCGGGGAGCTGTTTTTT. The full variable domain, completed using reference TRBV2 and TRBJ2-2, is EPEVTQTPSHQVTQMGQEVILRCVPISNHLYFYWYRQILGQKVEFLVSFYNNEISEKSEIFDDQFSVERPDGSNFTLKIRSTKLEDSAMYFCASSRPGSNTGELFFGEGSRLTVL.

The V and J genes are TRBV10-2 and TRBJ2-2, with TRBD2 matching over 9 bases. The V gene end was trimmed by 4 bases and the J gene end by 6 bases; junction bases not matched to a gene: 6. The CDR3 length is 15 residues. Germline values: CDR1 WSHSY, CDR2 SAAADI. As DNA, the CDR3 is TGCGCCAGCAGTGCAGCGGGGGGAGGTCCCGGGGAGCTGTTTTTT. Translating it yields CASSAAGGGPGELFF.

This sequence joins TRBV6-5 and TRBJ1-5; D is undetermined. The CDR3 sequence is 13 residues long. Germline lookup yields CDR1 MNHEY and CDR2 SVGAGI. Trimming shortened V by 5 bases and J by 3 bases, and 8 bases separated the two germline ends. Written as DNA, the CDR3 is TGTGCCAGCAGTAACGGGTTCAATCAGCCCCAGCATTTT. As protein: CASSNGFNQPQHF.

The rearrangement links TRBV18 to TRBJ2-5; weak D call: TRBD1 (5 bases). The V end was cut by 2 bases, the J end by 7 bases, with 26 bases between. The germline V gene has CDR1 KGHSH and CDR2 LQKENI. This CDR3 comprises 18 residues. CDR3 bases: TGTGCCAGCTCACCAAGGGCAAAAAAAACAGGAAGTTTCGGGACCCAGTACTTC. Encoded protein: CASSPRAKKTGSFGTQYF.

Details on this clone: Other DNA variants within this sample encode the same CDR3. CDR3 sequence reads: CASSIGRGSYEQYF. The CDR3 bases are TGTGCCAGTAGTATAGGAAGGGGCTCCTACGAGCAGTACTTC. The chain combines TRBV19 with TRBJ2-7; a possible D gene is TRBD1 (5 bases). V lost 1 base and J 0 bases, leaving 7 bases between the germline ends. The length of the CDR3 is 14 residues. The germline V gene encodes CDR1 LNHDA and CDR2 SQIVND (reference sequence).

The chain recombines TRBV6-1 with TRBJ1-5; D possibly corresponds to TRBD1 (6 bases). V was clipped by 4 bases and J by 0 bases, with 13 bases between them. CDR1 and CDR2 (germline): MNHNS, SASEGT. CDR3 length: 16 residues. Here the CDR3 reads CASSAPTGYSNQPQHF. CDR3 nucleotides: TGTGCCAGCAGTGCCCCAACAGGGTATAGCAATCAGCCCCAGCATTTT.

The genes are TRBV16 and TRBJ2-7, with 10 bases that match TRBD1. Trimming took 0 bases from V and 5 from J; bases not matched to a gene: 4. This CDR3 region has 15 residues. CDR1 and CDR2 (germline): KGHSY, FQNENV. The CDR3 loop is CASSQSPGQGNEQYF. The CDR3 DNA reads TGTGCCAGCAGCCAATCCCCGGGACAGGGGAACGAGCAGTACTTC.

J is TRBJ2-1 and V is TRBV6-5; 13 positions match TRBD2. In germline, CDR1 is MNHEY, CDR2 SVGAGI. Trimming took 5 bases from V and 13 from J; bases not matched to a gene: 8. CDR3 length: 14 amino acids. The CDR3, as DNA: TGTGCCAGCAGTACCGGACTAGCGGGAGAACGACAGTTCTTC. Translation: CASSTGLAGERQFF.

V usage is TRBV6-6 and J usage is TRBJ2-5; TRBD1 is a possible D gene (6 bases). Germline V lookup: CDR1 MNHNY, CDR2 SVGAGI (reference sequence). V gave up 6 bases and J gave up 3 bases, with 11 bases separating them. This CDR3 comprises 13 residues. The CDR3 DNA reads as TGTGCCAGCAGCGAACAGGGTGAAGAGACCCAGTACTTC. It yields the protein CASSEQGEETQYF.

This sequence joins TRBV4-1 and TRBJ2-2; a weak D match, TRBD2 (6 bases). Between the trimmed V and J ends, which lost 0 bases and 6 bases, there was a span of 17 bases. The CDR3 consists of 17 residues. Germline lookup yields CDR1 MGHRA and CDR2 YSYEKL. CDR3 in amino acids: CASSQDSGLAIPGELFF. The CDR3 DNA sequence: TGCGCCAGCAGCCAAGATTCCGGGCTAGCGATTCCCGGGGAGCTGTTTTTT.

The chain has TRBV19 and TRBJ1-1; 8 nucleotides match TRBD1. Germline assignment: CDR1 LNHDA and CDR2 SQIVND (reference sequence). V shed 4 bases and J 4 bases; nucleotides not matched to a gene: 5. This CDR3 region has 14 residues. CDR3 DNA: TGTGCCAGTAGTAAACCAGGGGGCGGCACTGAAGCTTTCTTT. It yields the protein CASSKPGGGTEAFF.

The V gene is TRBV11-2, the J gene TRBJ1-6; tentatively, D is TRBD1 (5 bases). Germline values: CDR1 SGHAT, CDR2 FQNNGV. The CDR3 consists of 15 residues. Trimming took 5 bases from V and 8 from J, leaving 16 bases between them. The CDR3 is CASSLSSAGYSPLHF. The CDR3 DNA sequence: TGTGCCAGCAGCCTATCGTCGGCAGGGTATTCACCCCTCCACTTT.

V is TRBV18 and J is TRBJ1-3; D unclear. V lost 2 bases to trimming and J lost 1 base, with 9 bases between them. The CDR3 is 15 amino acids. In germline, CDR1 is KGHSH, CDR2 LQKENI. This CDR3 reads CASSPSRSSGNTIYF. DNA for the CDR3: TGTGCCAGCTCACCAAGCCGATCGTCTGGAAACACCATATATTTT.

The rearrangement links TRBV6-5 to TRBJ2-7, with D unclear. V dropped 7 bases and J dropped 3 bases, with 7 bases sitting between them. The CDR3 is made up of 11 amino acids. CDR1 and CDR2 from the germline V gene are MNHEY and SVGAGI. The CDR3 spells CASTINYEQYF. The CDR3 DNA follows: TGTGCCAGCACTATCAACTACGAGCAGTACTTC.

The chain recombines TRBV5-1 with TRBJ2-7; 8 bases map to TRBD1. Germline CDR1 reads SGHRS; CDR2 reads YFSETQ. V was clipped by 2 bases and J by 6 bases; unmatched bases: 7. The CDR3 length is 14 residues. The CDR3 region is CASSFTGGSGEQYF. DNA of the CDR3: TGCGCCAGCAGCTTCACAGGGGGGTCTGGCGAGCAGTACTTC.

This chain connects TRBV5-1 to TRBJ2-7, with 8 bases identical to TRBD1. Trimming at V came to 1 base and at J to 5 bases, leaving 8 bases not matched to a gene. The CDR3 is 15 amino acids. Germline V gives CDR1 SGHRS, CDR2 YFSETQ. This CDR3 reads CASSLRAGGLDEQYF. CDR3 bases: TGCGCCAGCAGCTTGAGGGCAGGGGGCCTCGACGAGCAGTACTTC. The full variable domain, completed using reference TRBV5-1 and TRBJ2-7, is KAGVTQTPRYLIKTRGQQVTLSCSPISGHRSVSWYQQTPGQGLQFLFEYFSETQRNKGNFPGRFSGRQFSNSRSEMNVSTLELGDSALYLCASSLRAGGLDEQYFGPGTRLTVT.

Only a few counts were recorded for this clone. This chain joins TRBV18 and TRBJ1-1; D call uncertain. The V end lost 3 bases, the J end lost 4 bases, and 9 bases lay between the germline ends. The CDR3 sequence is 13 residues long. Germline V gene sequence: CDR1 KGHSH, CDR2 LQKENI. The CDR3 region has the DNA TGTGCCAGCTCACCGTCGGAGGCCACTGAAGCTTTCTTT. Amino acids: CASSPSEATEAFF.

This chain joins TRBV9 and TRBJ2-2, with 7 bases aligning to TRBD1. The CDR3 covers 13 residues. Trimming removed 2 bases from V and 6 bases from J; junction bases left unmatched: 1. Germline-derived CDR1 and CDR2 are SGDLS and YYNGEE. CDR3 region: CASSVGTAGELFF. DNA for the CDR3: TGTGCCAGCAGCGTGGGGACAGCCGGGGAGCTGTTTTTT.

This chain uses TRBV29-1 with TRBJ2-7, with 7 bases fitting TRBD2. J lost 1 base, V lost 5 bases, and 5 bases had no gene match. The CDR3 extends over 13 amino acids. The germline CDR1 and CDR2 sequences are SQVTM and ANQGSEA. CDR3 nucleotide sequence: TGCAGCGTTAGGTCTAGCGGATCCTACGAGCAGTACTTC. It specifies CSVRSSGSYEQYF.

The rearrangement joins TRBV11-3 to TRBJ2-2; 8 bases map to TRBD2. Germline V CDR1 and CDR2: SGHNT, YENEEA. CDR3 length: 13 amino acids. Germline trimming cut 5 bases from V and 6 bases from J; bases unmatched to any gene: 2. For the CDR3, the DNA is TGTGCCAGCAGCATGGGACTAGCCGGGGAGCTGTTTTTT. Its translation is CASSMGLAGELFF.

The chain employs TRBV3-1 (or the pseudogene TRBV3-2) and TRBJ2-7; D is unclear. The germline V gene encodes CDR1 LGHDT and CDR2 YNNKEL (reference sequence). This CDR3 is 14 amino acids long. V lost 4 bases to trimming and J lost 0 bases, with 10 bases between them. The CDR3 nucleotides read TGTGCCAGCAGCCCCCCAGGTTACTCCTACGAGCAGTACTTC. The encoded protein is CASSPPGYSYEQYF.

The V call is TRBV5-6, the J call TRBJ2-5; D is perhaps TRBD1 (5 bases). This CDR3 spans 14 amino acids. Germline V CDR1 and CDR2: SGHDT, YYEEEE. V was cut by 0 bases and J by 5 bases, with 11 bases left in between. The CDR3 protein is CASSLEARAETQYF. The CDR3 DNA reads as TGTGCCAGCAGCTTGGAAGCCAGGGCGGAGACCCAGTACTTC.

The genes are TRBV5-5 and TRBJ1-3; 9 bases agree with TRBD1. The CDR3 runs to 15 residues. V was clipped by 4 bases and J by 2 bases; unmatched bases: 4. Germline values: CDR1 SGHKS, CDR2 YYEKEE (reference sequence). The DNA for the CDR3 is TGTGCCAGCAGCCTGGACAGGGGAACTGGAAACACCATATATTTT. This codes for CASSLDRGTGNTIYF.

The chain carries TRBV6-5 and TRBJ2-7, with a tentative D call TRBD2 (6 bases). CDR3 size: 14 residues. Germline V gene lookup returns CDR1 MNHEY and CDR2 SVGAGI. V lost 6 bases, J lost 6 bases, and 18 bases lay in between. CDR3 loop: CASSRDLTVGEQYF. The CDR3, as DNA: TGTGCCAGCAGCCGGGACTTAACCGTCGGCGAGCAGTACTTC.

This chain connects TRBV11-1 to TRBJ2-5, with TRBD2 as a possible D gene (5 bases). Between the trimmed V and J ends, which lost 5 bases and 8 bases, there was a span of 15 bases. This CDR3 is 13 amino acids long. Germline loops: CDR1 SGHAT, CDR2 FQDESV (reference sequence). Here the CDR3 reads CASSPGVVQTQYF. CDR3 nucleotides: TGTGCCAGCAGCCCCGGGGTTGTTCAAACCCAGTACTTC.

The V call is TRBV27, the J call TRBJ1-1; tentatively, D is TRBD1 (5 bases). Per germline, CDR1 MNHEY and CDR2 SMNVEV (reference sequence). The CDR3 has 15 residues. The V and J ends lost 5 bases and 1 base respectively, with 14 bases between them. CDR3 sequence reads: CASSPHRSTNTEAFF. The CDR3 DNA reads TGTGCCAGCAGTCCTCACAGGTCGACGAACACTGAAGCTTTCTTT.